This TCR beta chain was documented in a study of cytomegalovirus exposure and HLA in healthy donors. For the study at large: The use of the same platform for the 110 or so validation repertoires and the roughly 700 first-cohort repertoires was reported by a later analysis.

Whole-study findings and limits: The authors enumerated 164 TCR beta chains as linked to cytomegalovirus. Many donors shared some public TCRs, even though most TCR sequences were rare.

The germline V and J ends were trimmed by 0 bases and 4 bases, with 13 bases remaining between them. The CDR3 is 16 amino acids. Germline CDR1 is SGHVS and CDR2 is FNYEAQ. The count of this clone is one. What it binds is not known. TCRdb keeps only in-frame clones here, not all; method: immunoSEQ multiplex PCR. The profile shows roughly 150,000 clones, about 86% of them singletons. The V call is TRBV7-6, the J call TRBJ1-3; D perhaps matches TRBD1 (6 bases). The sequenced sample was PBMCs. This receptor was taken from a woman younger than 45 in good health and CMV-seronegative. The CDR3 sequence: CASSLARGGLGNTIYF. Written as DNA, the CDR3 is TGTGCCAGCAGCTTAGCGCGCGGGGGGCTAGGAAACACCATATATTTT.